The next 10 T cell receptor beta chains were all read from a single sample in a study of T-cell memory formation after mild COVID-19. TCRdb re-analysed the 5' RACE reads in MiXCR, keeping a single row per CDR3 protein. Counted here are 180,000 or so distinct CDR3 sequences, around 10% occurring once; the ten biggest clones make up roughly 3.8%. Sequenced input: PBMCs or a T cell subset sorted from them (not recorded which). These receptor sequences come from a man between 18 and 29 years old who had mild COVID-19 (a few samples of this study predate the infection). Cell type and time point are not known.

This rearrangement joins TRBV20-1 to TRBJ2-3; D is perhaps TRBD2 (6 bases). The V end lost 3 bases, the J end lost 0 bases, and 10 bases lay between the germline ends. Germline V gene data show CDR1 as DFQATT and CDR2 as SNEGSKA (reference sequence). CDR3 length equals 14 residues. CDR3 loop: CSASPGTSTDTQYF. CDR3 in DNA: TGCAGTGCTAGTCCCGGGACTAGCACAGATACGCAGTATTTT.

The chain recombines TRBV7-2 with TRBJ2-2; maybe TRBD2 (5 bases). The germline V gene encodes CDR1 SGHTA and CDR2 FQGNSA. The CDR3 loop spans 13 amino acids. V lost 10 bases and J 6 bases, leaving 15 bases between the germline ends. The CDR3 loop is CATTRVSAGELFF. In DNA, the CDR3 is TGTGCCACCACGAGGGTATCGGCCGGGGAGCTGTTTTTT.

The rearrangement joins TRBV6-5 to TRBJ2-7; TRBD1 matches 12 bases. The CDR3 length is 15 residues. Germline-derived CDR1 and CDR2 are MNHEY and SVGAGI. Trimming removed 4 bases from V and 3 bases from J; junction bases left unmatched: 4. The CDR3: CASSSGQGANYEQYF. CDR3 sequence (DNA): TGTGCCAGCAGTTCGGGACAGGGGGCAAACTACGAGCAGTACTTC.

This clonotype appeared a few times. The chain is built from TRBV7-9 and TRBJ2-5; perhaps TRBD1 as D (6 bases). Between the trimmed V and J ends, which lost 5 bases and 2 bases, there was a span of 12 bases. CDR1 and CDR2 from the germline V gene are SEHNR and FQNEAQ (reference sequence). The CDR3 loop spans 14 amino acids. The CDR3 bases are TGTGCCAGCAGCCCCACTAGGGGGCAAGAGACCCAGTACTTC. As protein: CASSPTRGQETQYF.

This clonotype has more than one count but fewer than ten. The V and J genes are TRBV6-2 or TRBV6-3 and TRBJ2-2; maybe TRBD1 (6 bases). In germline, CDR1 is MNHEY, CDR2 SVGEGT. Trimming left V 6 bases short and J 7 bases short, with 12 bases between. The CDR3 sequence is 13 residues long. CDR3 sequence (DNA): TGTGCCAGCAGAAACAGGGTCGGCGGGGAGCTGTTTTTT. This encodes CASRNRVGGELFF.

This clonotype was picked up a small number of times. The chain recombines TRBV6-5 with TRBJ1-4; a possible D gene is TRBD1 (6 bases). Germline V CDR1 and CDR2: MNHEY, SVGAGI. Trimming removed 9 bases at V and 5 bases at J, with 13 bases between. This CDR3 comprises 13 residues. The CDR3 here is CASRGQGNEKLFF. CDR3 nucleotides: TGTGCCAGTAGGGGCCAGGGGAATGAAAAACTGTTTTTT.

This clonotype was counted many times. The chain links TRBV4-2 to TRBJ1-4, with a possible D match to TRBD1 (5 bases). V was shortened by 2 bases and J by 8 bases, with 12 bases between the two germline ends. The CDR3 is made up of 14 amino acids. CDR1 is LGHNA and CDR2 is YNFKEQ in the germline V gene. The CDR3 sequence: CASSQPQGAEKLFF. In DNA form, the CDR3 reads TGTGCCAGCAGCCAACCTCAGGGAGCGGAAAAACTGTTTTTT.

This clonotype was counted only a few times. Mismatch with germline at one junction end may stem from a read error. The V call is TRBV4-3, the J call TRBJ1-1; 8 bases align to TRBD1. Germline V gene lookup returns CDR1 LGHNA and CDR2 YSLEER. CDR3 length: 15 amino acids. The CDR3 coding sequence is TGCGCCAGCACCCAAGCTCAGGGGGCATACACTGAAGCTTTCTTT. This gives the protein CASTQAQGAYTEAFF.

This clonotype was counted many times. V and J are TRBV3-1 and TRBJ1-1, with 8 bases matching TRBD1. Losses at the gene ends were 4 bases for V and 1 base for J; bases not matched to a gene: 2. The CDR3 extends over 14 amino acids. Germline V gene data show CDR1 as LGHDT and CDR2 as YNNKEL (reference sequence). The CDR3 region is CASSLGQGNTEAFF. In nucleotides, the CDR3 is TGTGCCAGCAGCCTCGGACAGGGGAACACTGAAGCTTTCTTT.

This clonotype has only a few counts. V usage is TRBV19 and J usage is TRBJ1-2; D gene unclear. This CDR3 comprises 13 residues. CDR1 is LNHDA, CDR2 SQIVND, per germline (reference sequence). Trimming removed 6 bases from V and 4 bases from J, with 12 bases in between. Here the CDR3 DNA reads TGTGCCAGTAGCCCCGACGGATCCTATGGCTACACCTTC. Amino acids: CASSPDGSYGYTF.